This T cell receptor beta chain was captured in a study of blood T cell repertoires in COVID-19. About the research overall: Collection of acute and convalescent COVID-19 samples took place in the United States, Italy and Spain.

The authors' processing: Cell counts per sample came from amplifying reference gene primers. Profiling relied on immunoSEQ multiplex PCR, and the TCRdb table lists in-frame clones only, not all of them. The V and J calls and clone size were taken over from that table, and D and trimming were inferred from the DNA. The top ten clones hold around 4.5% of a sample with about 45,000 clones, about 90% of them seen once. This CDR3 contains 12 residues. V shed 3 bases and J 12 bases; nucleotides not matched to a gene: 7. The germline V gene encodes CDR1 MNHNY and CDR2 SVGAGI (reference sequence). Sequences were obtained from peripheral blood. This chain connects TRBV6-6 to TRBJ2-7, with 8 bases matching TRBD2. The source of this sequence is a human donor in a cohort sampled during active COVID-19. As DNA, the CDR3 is TGTGCCAGCAGTTATACTAGCGGAGAGGTGTACTTC. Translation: CASSYTSGEVYF.